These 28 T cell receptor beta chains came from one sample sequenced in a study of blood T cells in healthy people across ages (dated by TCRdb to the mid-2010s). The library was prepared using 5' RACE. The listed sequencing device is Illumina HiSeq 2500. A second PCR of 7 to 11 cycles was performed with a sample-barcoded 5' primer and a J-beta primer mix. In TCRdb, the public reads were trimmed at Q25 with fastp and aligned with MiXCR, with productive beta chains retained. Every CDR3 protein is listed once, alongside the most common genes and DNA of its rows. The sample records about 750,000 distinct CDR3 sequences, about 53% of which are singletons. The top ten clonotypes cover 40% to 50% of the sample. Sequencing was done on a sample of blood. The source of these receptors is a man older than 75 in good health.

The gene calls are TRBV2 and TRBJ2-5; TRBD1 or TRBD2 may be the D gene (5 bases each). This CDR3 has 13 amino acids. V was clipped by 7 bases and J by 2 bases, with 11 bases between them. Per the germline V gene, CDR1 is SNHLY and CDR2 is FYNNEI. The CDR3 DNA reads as TGTGCCAGCATCCGGGGCGCGCAAGAGACCCAGTACTTC. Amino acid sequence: CASIRGAQETQYF. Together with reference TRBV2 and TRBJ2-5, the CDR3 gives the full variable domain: EPEVTQTPSHQVTQMGQEVILRCVPISNHLYFYWYRQILGQKVEFLVSFYNNEISEKSEIFDDQFSVERPDGSNFTLKIRSTKLEDSAMYFCASIRGAQETQYFGPGTRLLVL.

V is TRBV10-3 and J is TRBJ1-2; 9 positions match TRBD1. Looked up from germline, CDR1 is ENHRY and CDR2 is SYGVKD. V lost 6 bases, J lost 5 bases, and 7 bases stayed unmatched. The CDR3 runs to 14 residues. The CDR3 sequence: CAISIDRGEYGYTF. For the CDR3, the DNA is TGTGCCATCAGCATCGACAGGGGGGAATATGGCTACACCTTC.

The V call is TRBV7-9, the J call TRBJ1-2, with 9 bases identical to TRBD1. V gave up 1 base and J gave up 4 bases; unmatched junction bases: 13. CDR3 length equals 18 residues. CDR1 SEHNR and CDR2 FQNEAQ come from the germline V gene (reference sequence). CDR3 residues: CASSLENRPTGGSYGYTF. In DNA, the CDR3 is TGTGCCAGCAGCTTAGAAAACAGGCCGACAGGGGGAAGCTATGGCTACACCTTC.

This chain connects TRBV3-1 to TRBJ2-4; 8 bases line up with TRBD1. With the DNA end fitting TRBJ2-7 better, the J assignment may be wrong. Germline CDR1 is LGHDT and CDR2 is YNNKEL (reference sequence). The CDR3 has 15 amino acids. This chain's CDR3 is CASSSASGGGYEQYF. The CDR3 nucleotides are TGTGCCAGCAGCTCAGCTTCAGGGGGCGGGTACGAGCAGTACTTC.

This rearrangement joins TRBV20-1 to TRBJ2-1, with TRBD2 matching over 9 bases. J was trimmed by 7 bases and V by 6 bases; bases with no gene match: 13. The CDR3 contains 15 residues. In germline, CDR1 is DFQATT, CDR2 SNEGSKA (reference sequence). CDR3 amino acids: CSATVAGEGSNEQFF. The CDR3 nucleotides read TGCAGTGCCACGGTAGCGGGAGAGGGTAGTAATGAGCAGTTCTTC.

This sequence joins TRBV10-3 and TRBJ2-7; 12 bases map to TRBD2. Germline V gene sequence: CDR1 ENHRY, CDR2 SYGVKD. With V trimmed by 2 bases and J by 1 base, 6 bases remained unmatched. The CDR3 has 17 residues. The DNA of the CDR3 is TGTGCCATCAGTGAGAGGACTAGCGGGACACTTTCCTACGAGCAGTACTTC. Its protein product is CAISERTSGTLSYEQYF.

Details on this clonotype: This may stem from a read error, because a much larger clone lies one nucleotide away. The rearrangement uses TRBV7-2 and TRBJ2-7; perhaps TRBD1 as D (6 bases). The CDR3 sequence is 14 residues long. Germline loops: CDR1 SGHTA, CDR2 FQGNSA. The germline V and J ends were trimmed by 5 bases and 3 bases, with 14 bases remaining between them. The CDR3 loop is CASSLVGQYYEQYF. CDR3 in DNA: TGTGCCAGCAGCCTTGTCGGACAGTACTACGAGCAGTACTTC.

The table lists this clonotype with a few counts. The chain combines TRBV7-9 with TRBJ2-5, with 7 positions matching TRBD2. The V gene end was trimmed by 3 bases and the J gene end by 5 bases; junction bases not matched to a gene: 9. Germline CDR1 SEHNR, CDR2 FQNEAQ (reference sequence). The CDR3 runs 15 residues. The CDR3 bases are TGTGCCAGCAGCTTCTTTAGGGCGGGAGATGAGACCCAGTACTTC. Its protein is CASSFFRAGDETQYF.

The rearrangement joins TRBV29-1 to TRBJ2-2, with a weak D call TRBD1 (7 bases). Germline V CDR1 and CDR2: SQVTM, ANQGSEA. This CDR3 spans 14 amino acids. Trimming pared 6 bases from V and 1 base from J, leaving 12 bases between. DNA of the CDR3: TGCAGCGTGCGGGGACAGAGGAACACCGGGGAGCTGTTTTTT. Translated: CSVRGQRNTGELFF.

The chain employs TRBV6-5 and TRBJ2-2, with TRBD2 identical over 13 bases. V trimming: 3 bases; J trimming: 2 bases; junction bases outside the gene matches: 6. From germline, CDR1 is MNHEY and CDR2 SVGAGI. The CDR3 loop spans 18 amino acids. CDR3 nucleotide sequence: TGTGCCAGCAGTTATCAAGGACTAGCGGGAGTTAACACCGGGGAGCTGTTTTTT. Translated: CASSYQGLAGVNTGELFF.

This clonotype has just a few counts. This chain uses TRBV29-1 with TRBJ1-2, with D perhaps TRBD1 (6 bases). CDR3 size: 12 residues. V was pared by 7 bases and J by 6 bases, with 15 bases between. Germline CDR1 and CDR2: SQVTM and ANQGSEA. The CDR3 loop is CSGQGSQDGYTF. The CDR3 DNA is TGCAGCGGCCAGGGGAGTCAGGATGGCTACACCTTC. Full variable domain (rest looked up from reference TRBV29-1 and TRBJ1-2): SAVISQKPSRDICQRGTSLTIQCQVDSQVTMMFWYRQQPGQSLTLIATANQGSEATYESGFVIDKFPISRPNLTFSTLTVSNMSPEDSSIYLCSGQGSQDGYTFGSGTRLTVV.

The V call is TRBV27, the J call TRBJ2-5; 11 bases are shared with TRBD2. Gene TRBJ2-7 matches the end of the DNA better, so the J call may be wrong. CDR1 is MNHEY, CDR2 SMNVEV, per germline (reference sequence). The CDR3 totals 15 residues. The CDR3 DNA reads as TGTGCCAGCAGGAAAACTAGCGGGGGACCCTACGAGCAGTACTTC. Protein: CASRKTSGGPYEQYF.

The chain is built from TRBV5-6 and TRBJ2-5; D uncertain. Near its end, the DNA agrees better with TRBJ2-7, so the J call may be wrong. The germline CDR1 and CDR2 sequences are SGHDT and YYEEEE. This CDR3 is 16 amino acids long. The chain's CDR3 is CASSLSLPHLRTEQYF. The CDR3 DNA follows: TGTGCCAGCAGCTTGTCGCTCCCCCACTTGCGGACCGAGCAGTACTTC.

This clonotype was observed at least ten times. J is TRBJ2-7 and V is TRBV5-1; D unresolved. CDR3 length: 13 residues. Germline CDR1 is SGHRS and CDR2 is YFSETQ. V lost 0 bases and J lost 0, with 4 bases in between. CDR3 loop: CASSLVSSYEQYF. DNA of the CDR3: TGCGCCAGCAGCTTGGTCTCCTCCTACGAGCAGTACTTC.

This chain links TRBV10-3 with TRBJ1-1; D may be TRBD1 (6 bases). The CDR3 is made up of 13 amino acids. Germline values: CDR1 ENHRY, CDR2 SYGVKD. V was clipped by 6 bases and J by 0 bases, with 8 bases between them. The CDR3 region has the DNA TGTGCCATCAGGGACAGCTTGAACACTGAAGCTTTCTTT. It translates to CAIRDSLNTEAFF.

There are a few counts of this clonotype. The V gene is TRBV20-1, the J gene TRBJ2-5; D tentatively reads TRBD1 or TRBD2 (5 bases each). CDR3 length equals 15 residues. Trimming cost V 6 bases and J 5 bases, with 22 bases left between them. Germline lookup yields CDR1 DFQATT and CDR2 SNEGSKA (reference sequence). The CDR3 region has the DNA TGCAGTGCCCCCCGTAGCGACCCGGCAGGGGAGACCCAGTACTTC. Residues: CSAPRSDPAGETQYF.

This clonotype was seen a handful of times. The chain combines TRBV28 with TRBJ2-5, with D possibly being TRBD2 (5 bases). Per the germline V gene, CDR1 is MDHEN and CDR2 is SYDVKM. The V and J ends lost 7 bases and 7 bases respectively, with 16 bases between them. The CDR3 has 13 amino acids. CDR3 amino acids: CASTSPGEGTQYF. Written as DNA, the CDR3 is TGTGCCAGCACCTCCCCCGGGGAAGGGACCCAGTACTTC.

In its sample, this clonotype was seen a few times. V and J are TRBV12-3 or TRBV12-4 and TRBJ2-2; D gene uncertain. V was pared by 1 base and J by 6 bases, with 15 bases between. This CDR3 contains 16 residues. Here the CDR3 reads CASSLGLELGSGELFF. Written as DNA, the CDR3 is TGTGCCAGCAGTTTAGGGCTAGAATTGGGGTCCGGGGAGCTGTTTTTT.

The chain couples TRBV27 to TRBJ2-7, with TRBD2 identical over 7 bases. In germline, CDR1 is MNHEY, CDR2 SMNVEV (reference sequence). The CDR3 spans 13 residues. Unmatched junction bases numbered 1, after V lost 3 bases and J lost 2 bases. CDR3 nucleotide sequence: TGTGCCAGCAGTTTGCGGGGGACCTACGAGCAGTACTTC. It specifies CASSLRGTYEQYF.

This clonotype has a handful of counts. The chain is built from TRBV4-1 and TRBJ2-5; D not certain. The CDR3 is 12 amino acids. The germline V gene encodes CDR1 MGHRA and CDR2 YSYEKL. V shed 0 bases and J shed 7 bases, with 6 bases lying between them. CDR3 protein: CASSQDGRTQYF. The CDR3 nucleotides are TGCGCCAGCAGCCAAGATGGTAGGACCCAGTACTTC.

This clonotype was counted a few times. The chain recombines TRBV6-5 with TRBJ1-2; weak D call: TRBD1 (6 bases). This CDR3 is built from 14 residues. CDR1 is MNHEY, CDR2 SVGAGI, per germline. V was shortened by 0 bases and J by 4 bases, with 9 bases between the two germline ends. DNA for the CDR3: TGTGCCAGCAGTTACTCGAGGACAGTCTATGGCTACACCTTC. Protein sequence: CASSYSRTVYGYTF.

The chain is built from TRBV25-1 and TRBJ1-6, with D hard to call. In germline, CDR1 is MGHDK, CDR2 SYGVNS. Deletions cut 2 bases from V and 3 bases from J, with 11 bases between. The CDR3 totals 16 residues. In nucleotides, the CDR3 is TGTGCCAGCAGTGAAAGGTCTGGGCTCTATAATTCACCCCTCCACTTT. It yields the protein CASSERSGLYNSPLHF.

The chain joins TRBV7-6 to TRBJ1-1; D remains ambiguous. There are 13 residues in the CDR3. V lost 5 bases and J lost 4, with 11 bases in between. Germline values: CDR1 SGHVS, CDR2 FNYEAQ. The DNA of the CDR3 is TGTGCCAGCAGCCATACAGCGAGCACTGAAGCTTTCTTT. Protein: CASSHTASTEAFF. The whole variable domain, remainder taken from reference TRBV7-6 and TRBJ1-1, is GAGVSQSPRYKVTKRGQDVALRCDPISGHVSLYWYRQALGQGPEFLTYFNYEAQQDKSGLPNDRFSAERPEGSISTLTIQRTEQRDSAMYRCASSHTASTEAFFGQGTRLTVV.

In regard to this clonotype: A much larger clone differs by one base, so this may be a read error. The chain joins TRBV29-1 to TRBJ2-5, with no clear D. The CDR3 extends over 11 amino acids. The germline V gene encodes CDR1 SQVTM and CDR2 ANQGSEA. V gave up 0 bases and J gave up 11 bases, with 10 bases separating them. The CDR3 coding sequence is TGCAGCGTTGAAGACAACAATGTGCAGTACTTC. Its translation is CSVEDNNVQYF. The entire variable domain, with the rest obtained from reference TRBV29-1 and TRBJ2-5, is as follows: SAVISQKPSRDICQRGTSLTIQCQVDSQVTMMFWYRQQPGQSLTLIATANQGSEATYESGFVIDKFPISRPNLTFSTLTVSNMSPEDSSIYLCSVEDNNVQYFGPGTRLLVL.

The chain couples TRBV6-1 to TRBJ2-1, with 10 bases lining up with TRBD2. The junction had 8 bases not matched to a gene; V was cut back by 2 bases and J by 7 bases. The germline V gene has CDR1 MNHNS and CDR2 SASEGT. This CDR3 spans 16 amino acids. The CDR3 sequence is CASSELPSGRWNEQFF. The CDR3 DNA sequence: TGTGCCAGCAGTGAACTCCCTAGCGGGAGATGGAATGAGCAGTTCTTC.

In DNA form, the CDR3 reads TGTGCCATCCAGAGGGGGAGGGGGGATACGCAGTATTTT. Protein sequence: CAIQRGRGDTQYF. This chain connects TRBV6-1 to TRBJ2-3; possibly TRBD2 for D (7 bases). There are 13 residues in the CDR3. V was clipped by 10 bases and J by 6 bases, with 17 bases between them. In germline, CDR1 is MNHNS, CDR2 SASEGT.

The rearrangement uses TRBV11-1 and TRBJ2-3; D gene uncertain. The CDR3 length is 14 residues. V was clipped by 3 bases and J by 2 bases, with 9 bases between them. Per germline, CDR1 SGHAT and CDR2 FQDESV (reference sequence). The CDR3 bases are TGTGCCAGCAGCTTGGCTATTCCCACAGATACGCAGTATTTT. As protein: CASSLAIPTDTQYF.

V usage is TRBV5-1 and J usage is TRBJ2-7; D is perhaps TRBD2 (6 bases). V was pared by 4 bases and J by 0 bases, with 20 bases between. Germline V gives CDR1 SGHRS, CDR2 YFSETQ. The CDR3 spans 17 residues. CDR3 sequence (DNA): TGCGCCAGCAGCCCGAAGGTGGGACTCCTGAGCTCCTACGAGCAGTACTTC. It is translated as CASSPKVGLLSSYEQYF.